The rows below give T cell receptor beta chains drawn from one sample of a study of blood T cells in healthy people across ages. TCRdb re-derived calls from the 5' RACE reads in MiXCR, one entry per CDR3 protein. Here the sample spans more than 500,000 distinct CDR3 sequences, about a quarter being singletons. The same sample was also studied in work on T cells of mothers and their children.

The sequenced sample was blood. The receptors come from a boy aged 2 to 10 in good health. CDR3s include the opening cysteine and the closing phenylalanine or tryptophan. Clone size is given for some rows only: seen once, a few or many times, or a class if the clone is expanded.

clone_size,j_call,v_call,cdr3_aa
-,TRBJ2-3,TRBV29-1,CSVETDDPSDTQYF
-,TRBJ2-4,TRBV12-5,CASGLGLAGAKNIQYF
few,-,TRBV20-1,CSARIGALAGVRDTQHF
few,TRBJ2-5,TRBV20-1,CSARQVQETQYF
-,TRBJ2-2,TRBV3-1,CASSHSPWSSVGTGELFF
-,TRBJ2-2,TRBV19,CASRISGTGELFF
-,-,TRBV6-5,CASSYSAAGAREQYF
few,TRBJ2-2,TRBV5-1,CASSQTSGNTGELFF
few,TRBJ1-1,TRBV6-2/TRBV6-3,CATKRWNTEAFF
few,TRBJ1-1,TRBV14,CASSQEVGPNTEAFF
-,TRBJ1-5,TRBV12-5,CASGLSVMGPQHF
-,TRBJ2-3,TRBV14,CASSDLGAGGPDTQYF
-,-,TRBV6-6,CASSPPGAGGEQYF
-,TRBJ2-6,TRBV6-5,CASTNSGANVLTF
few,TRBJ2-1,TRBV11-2,CASSPYRAGGGHEQFF
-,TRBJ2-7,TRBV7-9,CASSPRNSPSYEQYF
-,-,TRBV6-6,CASSSRFEEQYF
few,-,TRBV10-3,CAISELTSAPYEQYF
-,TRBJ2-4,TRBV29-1,CSVEPGVENIQYF
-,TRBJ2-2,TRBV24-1,CATSDWADQGTGELFF
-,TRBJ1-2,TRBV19,CASSMFDDLYYGYTF
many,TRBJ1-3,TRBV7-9,CASSPDLGSGNTIYF
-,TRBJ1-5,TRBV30,CAWSDSEVQPQHF
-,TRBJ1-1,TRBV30,CAWRLATEAFF
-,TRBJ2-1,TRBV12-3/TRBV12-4,CASSSGLATRDEQFF
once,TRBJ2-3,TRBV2,CASSVTEASGTTDTQYF
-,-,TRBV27,CASSLYRTGVDEQYF
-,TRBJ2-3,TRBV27,CASSLGTGATDTQYF
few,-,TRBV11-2,CASSLGAGLGAYEQYF
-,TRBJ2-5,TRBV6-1,CASSAASGSGGQETQYF
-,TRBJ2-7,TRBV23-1,CASDNRGRTYEQYF
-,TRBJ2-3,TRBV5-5,CASRSTWDYTDTQYF
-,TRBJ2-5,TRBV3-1,CASSQERLAVGRETQYF
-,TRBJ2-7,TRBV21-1,CASSKGEGGPVTYEQYF
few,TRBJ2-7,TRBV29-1,CSVEGGSYGQYF
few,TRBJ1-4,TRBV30,CAWQAGGGYEKLFF
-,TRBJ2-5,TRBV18,CASSPPDFQETQYF
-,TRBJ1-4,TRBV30,CAWTPVREKLFF
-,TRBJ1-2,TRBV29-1,CSVITGQNPNYGYTF
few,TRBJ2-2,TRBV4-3,CVSSQTGGTGELFF
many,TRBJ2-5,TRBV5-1,CASSLASGSQETQYF
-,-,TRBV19,CASSIGQGISYEQYF
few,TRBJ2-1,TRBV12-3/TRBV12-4,CASKRLVVRGSYNEQFF
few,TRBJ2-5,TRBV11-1,CASSWSGGQETQYF
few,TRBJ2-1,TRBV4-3,CASSRYREGGYNEQFF
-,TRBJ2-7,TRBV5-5,CASSFAGPPYEQYF
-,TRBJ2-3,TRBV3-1,CASSQESRQGGDTQYF
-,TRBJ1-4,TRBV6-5,CASSEGQPINEKLFF
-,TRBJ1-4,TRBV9,CASSATNEKLFF
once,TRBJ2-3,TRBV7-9,CASSPGLAGVTDTQYF
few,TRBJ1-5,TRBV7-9,CASSVGGWGNQPQHF
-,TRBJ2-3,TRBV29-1,CSVPTGQVLTDTQYF
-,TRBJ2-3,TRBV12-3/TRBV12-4,CASSFGVLDTQYF
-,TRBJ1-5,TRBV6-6,CASRGISNQPQHF